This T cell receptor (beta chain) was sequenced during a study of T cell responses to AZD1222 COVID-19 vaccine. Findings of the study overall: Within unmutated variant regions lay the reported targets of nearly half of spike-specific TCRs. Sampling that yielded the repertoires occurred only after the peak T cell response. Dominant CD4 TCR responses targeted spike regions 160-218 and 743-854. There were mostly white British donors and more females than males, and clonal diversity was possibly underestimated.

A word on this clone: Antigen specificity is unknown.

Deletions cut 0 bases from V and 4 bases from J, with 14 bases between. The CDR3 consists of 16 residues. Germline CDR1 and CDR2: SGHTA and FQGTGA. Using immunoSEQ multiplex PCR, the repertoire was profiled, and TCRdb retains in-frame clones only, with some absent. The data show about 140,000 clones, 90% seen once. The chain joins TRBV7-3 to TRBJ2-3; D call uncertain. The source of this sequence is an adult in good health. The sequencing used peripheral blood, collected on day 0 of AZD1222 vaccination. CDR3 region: CASSLTSSRGPDTQYF. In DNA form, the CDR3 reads TGTGCCAGCAGCTTAACGAGCAGCAGAGGCCCAGATACGCAGTATTTT. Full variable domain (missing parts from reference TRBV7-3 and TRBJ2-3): GAGVSQTPSNKVTEKGKYVELRCDPISGHTALYWYRQSLGQGPEFLIYFQGTGAADDSGLPNDRFFAVRPEGSVSTLKIQRTERGDSAVYLCASSLTSSRGPDTQYFGPGTRLTVL.